This passage covers 27 T cell receptor beta chains from one sample sequenced in a study of tumour-infiltrating T cells in Burkitt lymphoma. TCRdb's copy holds only in-frame clones and misses some; the assay was immunoSEQ multiplex PCR. The profile covers 4,000 to 5,500 clones, with approximately 11% appearing a single time and 2% to 3% taken by the ten largest. Sequencing was done on a sample of tumor tissue. Receptors were obtained from a human donor with diffuse large B-cell lymphoma.

This rearrangement joins TRBV4-3 to TRBJ1-1; 11 nucleotides agree with TRBD1. In germline, CDR1 is LGHNA, CDR2 YSLEER. V trimming: 4 bases; J trimming: 2 bases; junction bases outside the gene matches: 6. The CDR3 is 16 amino acids. The DNA for the CDR3 is TGCGCCAGCAGCCCCGGGACAGGGGGACTTAACACTGAAGCTTTCTTT. It encodes CASSPGTGGLNTEAFF.

This clone has only a few counts. The CDR3 nucleotides are TGTGCCAGCAGCTCGCCCGCCCGGAACCACGAGCAGTACTTC. Its translation: CASSSPARNHEQYF. This sequence joins TRBV11-2 and TRBJ2-7; D remains ambiguous. This CDR3 has 14 residues. CDR1 SGHAT and CDR2 FQNNGV come from the germline V gene. V was cut by 4 bases and J by 5 bases, with 15 bases left in between.

This clone was seen a few times. The DNA of the CDR3 is TGTGCCAGCAGCTTCGGGTCAGGGGAGGATACGCAGTATTTT. Protein product: CASSFGSGEDTQYF. The chain combines TRBV7-9 with TRBJ2-3; possibly TRBD1 for D (6 bases). CDR3 length: 14 residues. V lost 3 bases, J lost 6 bases, and 13 bases lay in between. CDR1 is SEHNR and CDR2 is FQNEAQ in the germline V gene (reference sequence).

The CDR3 DNA is TGTGCCAGCAGTTTGATAAAGGGCGGGAGTGAGCAGTTCTTC. Protein product: CASSLIKGGSEQFF. The chain is built from TRBV27 and TRBJ2-1; 7 nucleotides agree with TRBD2. Germline V gene data show CDR1 as MNHEY and CDR2 as SMNVEV (reference sequence). The CDR3 spans 14 residues. The V segment lost 3 bases and the J segment 9 bases; nucleotides outside the gene matches: 8.

V usage is TRBV5-1 and J usage is TRBJ2-1; 10 bases are a match to TRBD1. Unmatched junction bases numbered 2, after V lost 1 base and J lost 4 bases. Germline values: CDR1 SGHRS, CDR2 YFSETQ. The CDR3 spans 15 residues. In DNA form, the CDR3 reads TGCGCCAGCAGCTTGAGGGACAGGGGTTACAATGAGCAGTTCTTC. Its translation is CASSLRDRGYNEQFF. Together with reference TRBV5-1 and TRBJ2-1, the CDR3 gives the full variable domain: KAGVTQTPRYLIKTRGQQVTLSCSPISGHRSVSWYQQTPGQGLQFLFEYFSETQRNKGNFPGRFSGRQFSNSRSEMNVSTLELGDSALYLCASSLRDRGYNEQFFGPGTRLTVL.

This clone has only a few counts. V and J are TRBV6-6 and TRBJ2-3; 10 bases are shared with TRBD2. V lost 4 bases, J lost 5 bases, and 9 bases stayed unmatched. The germline V gene has CDR1 MNHNY and CDR2 SVGAGI (reference sequence). This CDR3 has 16 amino acids. CDR3 coding DNA: TGTGCCAGCAGTTTCACAAGCGGGGGGGCCCAAGATACGCAGTATTTT. Translating gives CASSFTSGGAQDTQYF.

This clone has just a few counts. The chain couples TRBV16 to TRBJ1-6, with D possibly being TRBD1 (6 bases). Per the germline V gene, CDR1 is KGHSY and CDR2 is FQNENV. The length of the CDR3 is 18 residues. V was pared by 4 bases and J by 4 bases, with 20 bases between. CDR3: CASSPWTASRRYNSPLHF. As DNA, the CDR3 is TGTGCCAGCAGCCCGTGGACAGCCAGCAGAAGGTATAATTCACCCCTCCACTTT.

The J gene is TRBJ2-7, the V gene TRBV7-8; TRBD1 might be the D (5 bases). This CDR3 spans 14 amino acids. The germline gives CDR1 SGHVS, CDR2 FQNEAQ. Trimming pared 2 bases from V and 5 bases from J, leaving 13 bases between. CDR3 nucleotide sequence: TGTGCCAGCAGCTTATGGGGCCCCAGCAACGAGCAGTACTTC. It specifies CASSLWGPSNEQYF.

As concerns this clone: The missing conserved phenylalanine or tryptophan at the end of this CDR3 makes a read error likely. It is unclear where the CDR3 begins or ends on the DNA, so no DNA is shown, and the CDR3 is as TCRdb lists it. The chain recombines TRBV7-8 with TRBJ2-3; the table calls TRBD2, which could not be checked here. The germline V gene has CDR1 SGHVS and CDR2 FQNEAQ. The CDR3 contains 11 residues when both ends are counted. The CDR3 protein is CASSNGVILSS.

This clone was observed a handful of times. The genes are TRBV9 and TRBJ2-2; 8 nucleotides agree with TRBD1. V trimming: 3 bases; J trimming: 5 bases; junction bases outside the gene matches: 12. Germline loops: CDR1 SGDLS, CDR2 YYNGEE. The CDR3 is 17 residues long. The CDR3 DNA follows: TGTGCCAGCAGCGCCGGGGTGGGTCAGGGGGCGACCGGGGAGCTGTTTTTT. Translated: CASSAGVGQGATGELFF.

This clone was detected only a few times. The chain joins TRBV15 to TRBJ2-5; D unclear. CDR3 length: 14 residues. The germline V gene has CDR1 LNHNV and CDR2 YYDKDF (reference sequence). V was trimmed by 5 bases and J by 1 base, leaving 11 bases between them. CDR3 sequence (DNA): TGTGCCACCAGCCAGAGGAGATTCCAAGAGACCCAGTACTTC. Translated: CATSQRRFQETQYF. The whole variable domain, filled in from reference TRBV15 and TRBJ2-5, reads DAMVIQNPRYQVTQFGKPVTLSCSQTLNHNVMYWYQQKSSQAPKLLFHYYDKDFNNEADTPDNFQSRRPNTSFCFLDIRSPGLGDTAMYLCATSQRRFQETQYFGPGTRLLVL.

The chain combines TRBV7-8 with TRBJ1-2; the match to TRBD1 covers 7 bases. J lost 8 bases, V lost 5 bases, and 11 bases had no gene match. Germline assignment: CDR1 SGHVS and CDR2 FQNEAQ. The CDR3 loop spans 14 amino acids. The CDR3 bases are TGTGCCAGCAGCGACCCCGACAGGGTATACGGCTACACCTTC. It yields the protein CASSDPDRVYGYTF.

The chain has TRBV5-1 and TRBJ1-1; 7 positions agree with TRBD1. V trimming: 2 bases; J trimming: 4 bases; junction bases outside the gene matches: 5. The CDR3 is made up of 14 amino acids. CDR1 SGHRS and CDR2 YFSETQ come from the germline V gene. The CDR3: CASSLPGGRTEAFF. The DNA for the CDR3 is TGCGCCAGCAGCTTACCAGGGGGGCGCACTGAAGCTTTCTTT.

With respect to this clone: The junction departs from germline at one end; a sequencing error may be responsible. The chain employs TRBV7-8 and TRBJ2-7; D possibly corresponds to TRBD1 (5 bases). The CDR3 contains 15 residues. CDR1 is SGHVS, CDR2 FQNEAQ, per germline. The CDR3 loop is CASSSTSGFSSEQYF. For the CDR3, the DNA is TGTGCCAGCAGCTCTACTTCAGGGTTTTCCTCCGAGCAGTACTTC.

The chain is built from TRBV19 and TRBJ1-5, with TRBD1 matching 7 bases. CDR3 length: 13 residues. J lost 7 bases, V lost 6 bases, and 6 bases had no gene match. The germline V gene encodes CDR1 LNHDA and CDR2 SQIVND (reference sequence). In DNA form, the CDR3 reads TGTGCCAGTAGGACAGGGTTATACCAGCCCCAGCATTTT. Protein sequence: CASRTGLYQPQHF.

This rearrangement joins TRBV6-5 to TRBJ1-1; D is possibly TRBD1 (6 bases). V shed 1 base and J shed 8 bases, with 14 bases lying between them. CDR1 MNHEY and CDR2 SVGAGI come from the germline V gene. The CDR3 length is 14 residues. The CDR3 protein is CASSYFLGGGEAFF. The CDR3 DNA sequence: TGTGCCAGCAGTTACTTCTTGGGAGGGGGAGAAGCTTTCTTT.

This clone was counted a few times. The V and J genes are TRBV10-1 and TRBJ2-7, with a possible D match to TRBD2 (6 bases). In germline, CDR1 is WNHNN, CDR2 SYGVQD (reference sequence). Trimming removed 2 bases at V and 1 base at J, with 12 bases between. The CDR3 runs 15 residues. CDR3 in DNA: TGCGCCAGCAGTGAGGGCGGGGAGAATTCCTACGAGCAGTACTTC. It yields the protein CASSEGGENSYEQYF.

The chain combines TRBV4-3 with TRBJ1-1, with D possibly matching TRBD1 (5 bases). The CDR3 runs 12 residues. Trimming left V 4 bases short and J 8 bases short, with 11 bases between. Germline values: CDR1 LGHNA, CDR2 YSLEER. Here the CDR3 reads CASSLTGTEAFF. CDR3 in DNA: TGCGCCAGCAGCCTCACCGGGACCGAAGCTTTCTTT.

The sample holds a few counts of this clone. The chain couples TRBV10-3 to TRBJ1-5; 7 bases map to TRBD1. The CDR3 spans 15 residues. From germline, CDR1 is ENHRY and CDR2 SYGVKD. The J segment lost 4 bases and the V segment lost 6 bases, leaving 9 bases of the junction unmatched. The DNA for the CDR3 is TGTGCCATCAGCTTAACAGGGGCAGGAAATCAGCCCCAGCATTTT. Amino acid sequence: CAISLTGAGNQPQHF.

This chain links TRBV18 with TRBJ1-4; D not resolved. Per germline, CDR1 KGHSH and CDR2 LQKENI. With 3 bases removed from V and 2 bases from J, the gap between germline ends came to 13 bases. CDR3 length equals 16 residues. The chain's CDR3 is CASSPSLLGTNEKLFF. CDR3 nucleotide sequence: TGTGCCAGCTCACCGTCCCTGCTGGGCACTAATGAAAAACTGTTTTTT.

This clone has only a few counts. The genes are TRBV5-1 and TRBJ2-3; D not resolved. Deletions cut 0 bases from V and 1 base from J, with 6 bases between. Germline V gene sequence: CDR1 SGHRS, CDR2 YFSETQ. CDR3 size: 14 residues. CDR3 in amino acids: CASSLDGRTDTQYF. In DNA, the CDR3 is TGCGCCAGCAGCTTGGACGGGCGCACAGATACGCAGTATTTT.

The rearrangement uses TRBV18 and TRBJ2-7; D ambiguous. Trimming shortened V by 6 bases and J by 2 bases, and 20 bases separated the two germline ends. CDR3 length: 16 amino acids. Germline V gene data show CDR1 as KGHSH and CDR2 as LQKENI. The DNA of the CDR3 is TGTGCCAGCTCGATGTCTGCAGGTTTCTCCCCCTACGAGCAGTACTTC. The encoded protein is CASSMSAGFSPYEQYF.

In this sample, this clone turned up a few times. The V gene is TRBV2, the J gene TRBJ1-4; the D is unclear. Trimming stripped 6 bases from V and 3 bases from J, with 17 bases between. The CDR3 spans 16 residues. Looked up from germline, CDR1 is SNHLY and CDR2 is FYNNEI. CDR3 sequence: CASRLGHIASNEKLFF. The CDR3 DNA follows: TGTGCCAGCAGGTTGGGTCATATTGCGTCTAATGAAAAACTGTTTTTT.

This clone was seen a few times. This sequence joins TRBV13 and TRBJ2-2; D may correspond to TRBD1 or TRBD2 (5 bases each). Germline CDR1 PRHDT, CDR2 FYEKMQ (reference sequence). The CDR3 runs 16 residues. V was cut by 1 base and J by 6 bases, with 15 bases left in between. The CDR3 sequence is CASSLAQGGLPGELFF. CDR3 bases: TGTGCCAGCAGCTTAGCCCAGGGCGGGTTACCCGGGGAGCTGTTTTTT.

As for this clone: A read error may account for a junction end that differs from germline. The J gene is TRBJ1-6, the V gene TRBV6-6; possible D gene TRBD1, 6 bases. Germline V gene lookup returns CDR1 MNHNY and CDR2 SVGAGI (reference sequence). This CDR3 has 14 residues. As DNA, the CDR3 is TGTGCCGGCAGCCCCACAGGGCAGAATTCACCCCTCCACTTT. Amino acids: CAGSPTGQNSPLHF.

The chain joins TRBV9 to TRBJ2-7, with D hard to call. The CDR3 is 14 residues long. From germline, CDR1 is SGDLS and CDR2 YYNGEE. With 4 bases removed from V and 4 bases from J, the gap between germline ends came to 15 bases. The CDR3 sequence: CASSPRTDGYEQYF. CDR3 coding DNA: TGTGCCAGCAGCCCCCGGACCGATGGATACGAGCAGTACTTC.

This clone was detected a few times. The chain employs TRBV7-2 and TRBJ1-6; D remains ambiguous. The CDR3 runs 15 residues. V was clipped by 5 bases and J by 7 bases, with 15 bases between them. Germline CDR1 SGHTA, CDR2 FQGNSA. The CDR3 DNA reads TGTGCCAGCAGCACGACTAAAACCGGGAATTCACCCCTCCACTTT. It is translated as CASSTTKTGNSPLHF.